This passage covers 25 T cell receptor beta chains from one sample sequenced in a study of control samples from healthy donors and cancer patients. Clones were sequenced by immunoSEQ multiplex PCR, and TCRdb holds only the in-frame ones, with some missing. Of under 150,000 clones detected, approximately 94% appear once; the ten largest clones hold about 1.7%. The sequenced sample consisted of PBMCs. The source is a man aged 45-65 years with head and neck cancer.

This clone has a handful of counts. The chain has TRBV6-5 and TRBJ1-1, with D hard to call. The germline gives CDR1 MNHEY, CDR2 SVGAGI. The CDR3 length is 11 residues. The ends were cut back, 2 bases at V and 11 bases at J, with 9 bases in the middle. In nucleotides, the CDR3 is TGTGCCAGCAGTTACAAGGGTACGGCTTTCTTT. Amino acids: CASSYKGTAFF.

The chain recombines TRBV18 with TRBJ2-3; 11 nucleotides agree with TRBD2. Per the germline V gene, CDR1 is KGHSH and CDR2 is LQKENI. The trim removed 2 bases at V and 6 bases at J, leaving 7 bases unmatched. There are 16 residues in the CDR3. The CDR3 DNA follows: TGTGCCAGCTCACCAAGCCCTAGCGGGGGGCCGGATACGCAGTATTTT. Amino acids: CASSPSPSGGPDTQYF.

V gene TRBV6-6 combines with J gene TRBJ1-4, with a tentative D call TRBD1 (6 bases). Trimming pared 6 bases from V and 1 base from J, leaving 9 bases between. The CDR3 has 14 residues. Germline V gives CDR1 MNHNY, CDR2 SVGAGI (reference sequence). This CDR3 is CASRKGGTNEKLFF. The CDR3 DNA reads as TGTGCCAGCAGAAAGGGGGGAACTAATGAAAAACTGTTTTTT.

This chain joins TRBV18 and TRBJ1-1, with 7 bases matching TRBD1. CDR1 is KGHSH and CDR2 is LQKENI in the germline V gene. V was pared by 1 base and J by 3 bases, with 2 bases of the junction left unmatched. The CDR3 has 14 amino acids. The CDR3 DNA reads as TGTGCCAGCTCACCACAGGGGGCGGACACTGAAGCTTTCTTT. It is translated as CASSPQGADTEAFF.

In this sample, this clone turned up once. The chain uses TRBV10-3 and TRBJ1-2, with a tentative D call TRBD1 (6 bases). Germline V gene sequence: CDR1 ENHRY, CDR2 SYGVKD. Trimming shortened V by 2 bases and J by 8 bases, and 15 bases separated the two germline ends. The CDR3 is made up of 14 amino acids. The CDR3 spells CAISEVEQGGGYTF. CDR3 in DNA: TGTGCCATCAGTGAGGTGGAACAGGGTGGAGGCTACACCTTC.

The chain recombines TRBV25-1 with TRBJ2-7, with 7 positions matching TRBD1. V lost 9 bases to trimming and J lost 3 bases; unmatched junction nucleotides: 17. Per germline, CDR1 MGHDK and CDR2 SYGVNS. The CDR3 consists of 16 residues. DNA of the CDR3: TGTGCCAGTCACCCGAACGCCGGGACAGCAGACTACGAGCAGTACTTC. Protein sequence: CASHPNAGTADYEQYF.

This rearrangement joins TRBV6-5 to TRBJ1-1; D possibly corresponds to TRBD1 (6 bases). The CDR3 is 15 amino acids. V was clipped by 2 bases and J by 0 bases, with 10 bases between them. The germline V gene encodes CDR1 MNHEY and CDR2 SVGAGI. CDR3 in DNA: TGTGCCAGCAGTTACGGGGGGGGCATGAACACTGAAGCTTTCTTT. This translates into CASSYGGGMNTEAFF.

The CDR3 loop is CASSQKGATRASTDTQYF. The CDR3 bases are TGTGCCAGCAGCCAAAAAGGGGCAACAAGGGCCAGCACAGATACGCAGTATTTT. The chain couples TRBV9 to TRBJ2-3, with D perhaps matching TRBD1 (5 bases). CDR1 is SGDLS, CDR2 YYNGEE, per germline. The CDR3 spans 18 residues. V was clipped by 4 bases and J by 0 bases, with 21 bases between them.

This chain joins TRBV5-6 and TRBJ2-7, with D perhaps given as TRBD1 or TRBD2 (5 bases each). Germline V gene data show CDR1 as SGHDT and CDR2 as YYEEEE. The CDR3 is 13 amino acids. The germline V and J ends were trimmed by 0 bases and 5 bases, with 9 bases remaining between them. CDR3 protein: CASSLVGADEQYF. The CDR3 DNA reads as TGTGCCAGCAGCTTGGTCGGGGCTGACGAGCAGTACTTC.

CDR3 residues: CASSPGTGGTEAFF. DNA for the CDR3: TGTGCCAGCAGCCCGGGGACAGGGGGGACTGAAGCTTTCTTT. V and J are TRBV5-6 and TRBJ1-1, with 11 positions matching TRBD1. CDR1 SGHDT and CDR2 YYEEEE come from the germline V gene. This CDR3 comprises 14 residues. With 4 bases clipped from V and 5 bases from J, the junction kept 4 bases outside the gene matches.

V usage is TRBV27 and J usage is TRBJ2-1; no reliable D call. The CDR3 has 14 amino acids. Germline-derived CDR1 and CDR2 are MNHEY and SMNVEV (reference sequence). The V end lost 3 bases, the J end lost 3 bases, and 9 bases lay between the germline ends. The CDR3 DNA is TGTGCCAGCAGTTTTCTGGCCGGCTACAATGAGCAGTTCTTC. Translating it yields CASSFLAGYNEQFF.

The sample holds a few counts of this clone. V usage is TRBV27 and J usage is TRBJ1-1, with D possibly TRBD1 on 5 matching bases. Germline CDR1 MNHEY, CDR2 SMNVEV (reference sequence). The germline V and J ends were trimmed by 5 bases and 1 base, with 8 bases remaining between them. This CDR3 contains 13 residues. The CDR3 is CASSLGTNTEAFF. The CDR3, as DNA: TGTGCCAGCAGTCTCGGGACGAACACTGAAGCTTTCTTT.

The CDR3 spells CASSPGTDAEAFF. The CDR3 DNA sequence: TGTGCCAGCAGTCCCGGGACAGATGCTGAAGCTTTCTTT. The chain combines TRBV12-3 or TRBV12-4 with TRBJ1-1, with 7 bases identical to TRBD1. J gave up 6 bases and V 5 bases, and 6 bases lay outside the gene matches. The CDR3 consists of 13 residues.

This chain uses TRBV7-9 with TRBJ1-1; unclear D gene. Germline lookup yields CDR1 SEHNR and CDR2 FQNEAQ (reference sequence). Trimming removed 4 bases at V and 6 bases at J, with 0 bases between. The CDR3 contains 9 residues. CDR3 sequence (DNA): TGTGCCAGCAGCTCTGAAGCTTTCTTT. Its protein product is CASSSEAFF.

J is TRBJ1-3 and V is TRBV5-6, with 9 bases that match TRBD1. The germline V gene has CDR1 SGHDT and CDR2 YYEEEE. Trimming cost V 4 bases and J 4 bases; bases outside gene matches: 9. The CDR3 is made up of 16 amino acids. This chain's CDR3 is CASSIPGTGTGNTIYF. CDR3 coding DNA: TGTGCCAGCAGCATTCCCGGGACAGGGACCGGAAACACCATATATTTT.

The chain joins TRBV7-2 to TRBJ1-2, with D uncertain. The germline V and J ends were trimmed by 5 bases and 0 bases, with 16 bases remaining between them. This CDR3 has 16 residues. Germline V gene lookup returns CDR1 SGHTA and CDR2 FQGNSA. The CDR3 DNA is TGTGCCAGCAGCCCCCGAAATGCTGTTACTAACTATGGCTACACCTTC. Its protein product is CASSPRNAVTNYGYTF.

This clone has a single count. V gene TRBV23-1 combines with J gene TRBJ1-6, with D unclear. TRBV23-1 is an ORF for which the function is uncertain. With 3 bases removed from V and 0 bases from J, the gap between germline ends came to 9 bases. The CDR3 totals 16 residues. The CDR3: CASSHEESSYNSPLHF. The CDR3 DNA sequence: TGCGCCAGCAGTCATGAGGAGAGCTCCTATAATTCACCCCTCCACTTT.

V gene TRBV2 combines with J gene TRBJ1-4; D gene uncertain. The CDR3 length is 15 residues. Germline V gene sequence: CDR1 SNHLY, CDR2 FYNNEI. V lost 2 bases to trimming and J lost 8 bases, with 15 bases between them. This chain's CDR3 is CASSESVPPGEKLFF. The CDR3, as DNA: TGTGCCAGCAGTGAATCCGTTCCTCCCGGGGAAAAACTGTTTTTT.

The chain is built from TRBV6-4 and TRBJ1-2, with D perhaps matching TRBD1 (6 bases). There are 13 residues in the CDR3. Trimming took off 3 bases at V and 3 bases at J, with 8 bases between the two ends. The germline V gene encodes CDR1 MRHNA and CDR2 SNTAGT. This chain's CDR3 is CASSEGGDYGYTF. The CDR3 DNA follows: TGTGCCAGCAGTGAAGGGGGAGACTATGGCTACACCTTC.

As DNA, the CDR3 is TGCGCCAGCAGCGTATTTGGTCCCCATAATTCACCCCTCCACTTT. It yields the protein CASSVFGPHNSPLHF. The chain is built from TRBV5-1 and TRBJ1-6; no firm D call. The CDR3 totals 15 residues. The germline V gene encodes CDR1 SGHRS and CDR2 YFSETQ. V lost 4 bases and J 5 bases, leaving 13 bases between the germline ends.

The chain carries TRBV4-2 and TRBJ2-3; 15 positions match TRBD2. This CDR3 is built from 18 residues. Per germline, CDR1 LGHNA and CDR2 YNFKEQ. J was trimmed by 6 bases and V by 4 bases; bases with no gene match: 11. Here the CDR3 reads CASSLMTGTSGGTDTQYF. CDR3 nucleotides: TGTGCCAGCAGCCTCATGACCGGGACTAGCGGGGGGACCGATACGCAGTATTTT.

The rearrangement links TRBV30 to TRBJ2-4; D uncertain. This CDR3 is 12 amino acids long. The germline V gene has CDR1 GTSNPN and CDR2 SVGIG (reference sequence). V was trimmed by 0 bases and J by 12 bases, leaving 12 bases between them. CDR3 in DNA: TGTGCCTGGAGTGTTGGACGCGACACTCAGTACTTC. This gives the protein CAWSVGRDTQYF.

The CDR3 region has the DNA TGTGCCAGCAGGGTAGGGTCTAATGAAAAACTGTTTTTT. This translates into CASRVGSNEKLFF. The chain joins TRBV27 to TRBJ1-4, with D unresolved. From germline, CDR1 is MNHEY and CDR2 SMNVEV (reference sequence). This CDR3 is 13 amino acids long. V lost 6 bases to trimming and J lost 3 bases, with 8 bases between them.

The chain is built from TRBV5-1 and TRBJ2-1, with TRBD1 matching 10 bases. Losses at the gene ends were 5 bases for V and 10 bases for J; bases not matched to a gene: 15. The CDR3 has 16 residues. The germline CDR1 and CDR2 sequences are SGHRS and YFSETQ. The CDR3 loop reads CASSRSDRQGAKEQFF. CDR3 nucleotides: TGCGCCAGCAGTAGAAGCGACAGACAGGGGGCCAAGGAGCAGTTCTTC.

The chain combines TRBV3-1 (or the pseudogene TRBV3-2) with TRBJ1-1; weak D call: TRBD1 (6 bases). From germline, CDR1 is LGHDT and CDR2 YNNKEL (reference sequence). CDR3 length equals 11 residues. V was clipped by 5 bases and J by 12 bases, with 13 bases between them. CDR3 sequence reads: CASSGGGGTFF. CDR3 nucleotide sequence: TGTGCCAGCAGCGGGGGGGGCGGAACTTTCTTT.